The 17 T cell receptor beta chains given below trace back to one sample, sequenced in a study of OX40 agonist ivuxolimab in advanced cancers. To prepare the library, the immunoSEQ multiplex PCR assay was applied. TCRdb took over this immuneACCESS table, retaining in-frame rearrangements with V and J assigned. Such tables are incomplete; in checked studies, under half of the missing clones stem from an unresolved V gene, and the remainder is unexplained. The sample records about 58,000 clones, about 88% of which are singletons. The ten largest clones take up roughly 1.1% of the sample. The sequenced sample was CD4+ or CD8+ T cells sorted from blood, obtained in a trial of the OX40 agonist ivuxolimab. Receptors were obtained from an adult with an advanced solid tumor such as melanoma, head and neck, liver or kidney cancer.

The DNA of the CDR3 is TGTGCCAGCATTTCGACAGGGAGTACCGGAAACACCATATATTTT. Its translation: CASISTGSTGNTIYF. This sequence joins TRBV6-1 and TRBJ1-3; the match to TRBD1 covers 7 bases. Trimming took 7 bases from V and 4 from J; bases not matched to a gene: 10. CDR1 and CDR2 (germline): MNHNS, SASEGT. The CDR3 has 15 residues.

This clone was counted a few times. The rearrangement joins TRBV6-5 to TRBJ1-6; possibly TRBD1 for D (5 bases). Trimming took off 2 bases at V and 7 bases at J, with 9 bases between the two ends. The CDR3 loop spans 14 amino acids. CDR1 is MNHEY, CDR2 SVGAGI, per germline. The CDR3 spells CASSYQGGNSPLHF. CDR3 DNA: TGTGCCAGCAGTTACCAGGGTGGGAATTCACCCCTCCACTTT.

The V call is TRBV27, the J call TRBJ1-2; D perhaps matches TRBD1 (6 bases). V lost 5 bases and J 4 bases, leaving 23 bases between the germline ends. This CDR3 region has 17 residues. Germline CDR1 reads MNHEY; CDR2 reads SMNVEV (reference sequence). The CDR3 spells CASSTHRGGEGGYGYTF. The CDR3 DNA is TGTGCCAGCAGTACACACCGGGGGGGCGAGGGGGGCTATGGCTACACCTTC.

This clone showed up just once. This sample also contains other DNA sequences that code for the same CDR3. DNA of the CDR3: TGCGCCAGCAGCTCGGGACAGGGGTCCTACAATGAGCAGTTCTTC. It codes for CASSSGQGSYNEQFF. This chain joins TRBV5-1 and TRBJ2-1; 10 bases agree with TRBD1. This CDR3 contains 15 residues. CDR1 and CDR2 from the germline V gene are SGHRS and YFSETQ. Trimming at V came to 3 bases and at J to 1 base, leaving 1 base not matched to a gene.

The chain employs TRBV6-5 and TRBJ1-4, with 7 bases fitting TRBD1. Germline assignment: CDR1 MNHEY and CDR2 SVGAGI. With V trimmed by 5 bases and J by 0 bases, 3 bases remained unmatched. The CDR3 is made up of 15 amino acids. The CDR3 coding sequence is TGTGCCAGCAGTGGAGACAGGGCAACTAATGAAAAACTGTTTTTT. Translated, it gives CASSGDRATNEKLFF.

The gene calls are TRBV5-1 and TRBJ1-1, with D possibly being TRBD1 (6 bases). Germline values: CDR1 SGHRS, CDR2 YFSETQ. V was cut by 4 bases and J by 6 bases, with 13 bases left in between. This CDR3 has 13 residues. CDR3 region: CASSLNRDAEAFF. DNA of the CDR3: TGCGCCAGCAGCCTCAACAGGGACGCTGAAGCTTTCTTT.

The rearrangement links TRBV6-1 to TRBJ1-5, with 8 bases aligning to TRBD1. The CDR3 contains 14 residues. Germline V gives CDR1 MNHNS, CDR2 SASEGT. Trimming took 3 bases from V and 6 from J; bases not matched to a gene: 4. CDR3 sequence reads: CASSEDRVVQPQHF. CDR3 nucleotides: TGTGCCAGCAGTGAGGACAGGGTGGTTCAGCCCCAGCATTTT.

The rearrangement uses TRBV13 and TRBJ2-1; D might be TRBD2 (6 bases). V shed 5 bases and J shed 0 bases, with 17 bases lying between them. Germline V lookup: CDR1 PRHDT, CDR2 FYEKMQ (reference sequence). The CDR3 spans 17 residues. CDR3 nucleotides: TGTGCCAGCAGCCCGTACGGGGGTAGCTACTCCTACAATGAGCAGTTCTTC. Protein sequence: CASSPYGGSYSYNEQFF. Based on the CDR3 plus reference TRBV13 and TRBJ2-1, the full variable domain is AAGVIQSPRHLIKEKRETATLKCYPIPRHDTVYWYQQGPGQDPQFLISFYEKMQSDKGSIPDRFSAQQFSDYHSELNMSSLELGDSALYFCASSPYGGSYSYNEQFFGPGTRLTVL.

The chain joins TRBV7-2 to TRBJ2-3; D gene unclear. V lost 3 bases, J lost 7 bases, and 11 bases lay in between. CDR1 is SGHTA and CDR2 is FQGNSA in the germline V gene. The CDR3 covers 13 residues. The CDR3 bases are TGTGCCAGCAGCTTTCCGCCCCTTAATACGCAGTATTTT. Its protein is CASSFPPLNTQYF.

V gene TRBV19 combines with J gene TRBJ1-1, with 9 bases aligning to TRBD1. The V and J ends lost 4 bases and 8 bases, in that order; junction bases with no gene match: 5. Looked up from germline, CDR1 is LNHDA and CDR2 is SQIVND (reference sequence). CDR3 size: 13 residues. CDR3: CASSTLGTGEAFF. The CDR3 DNA is TGTGCCAGTAGTACGTTAGGGACAGGGGAAGCTTTCTTT.

The chain links TRBV18 to TRBJ1-1, with 10 bases matching TRBD1. The CDR3 runs 13 residues. After removal of 5 bases from V and 5 bases from J, the junction contained 2 bases not matched to a gene. Germline V gene lookup returns CDR1 KGHSH and CDR2 LQKENI. The CDR3 loop is CASSRQGATEAFF. The CDR3 nucleotides are TGTGCCAGCTCAAGACAGGGGGCTACTGAAGCTTTCTTT.

This chain joins TRBV7-8 and TRBJ1-2; the match to TRBD1 covers 8 bases. The CDR3 is 17 amino acids. Germline assignment: CDR1 SGHVS and CDR2 FQNEAQ. V lost 6 bases and J lost 5; bases outside the gene matches: 17. CDR3 in amino acids: CASRGSRVTGEDYGYTF. The CDR3 DNA is TGTGCCAGCAGGGGCTCGCGAGTGACAGGGGAGGATTATGGCTACACCTTC.

CDR3 in amino acids: CASSVKTGTQYF. The CDR3, as DNA: TGTGCCAGCAGTGTGAAGACGGGTACGCAGTATTTT. The chain links TRBV2 to TRBJ2-3; no reliable D call. The CDR3 runs to 12 residues. V was clipped by 4 bases and J by 8 bases, with 10 bases between them. Per the germline V gene, CDR1 is SNHLY and CDR2 is FYNNEI.

This clone was found once. This same CDR3 is encoded by further DNA sequences in the sample. The chain carries TRBV18 and TRBJ1-1; 7 bases are a match to TRBD1. This CDR3 comprises 15 residues. The trim removed 3 bases at V and 1 base at J, leaving 5 bases unmatched. Germline values: CDR1 KGHSH, CDR2 LQKENI. The CDR3 DNA reads as TGTGCCAGCTCACCCCGACAGGGAGGGAACACTGAAGCTTTCTTT. It specifies CASSPRQGGNTEAFF.

The sample holds a few counts of this clone. The rearrangement links TRBV5-1 to TRBJ2-7; no reliable D call. Trimming cost V 0 bases and J 5 bases, with 9 bases left between them. CDR3 length: 13 residues. The germline gives CDR1 SGHRS, CDR2 YFSETQ. CDR3 DNA: TGCGCCAGCAGCTTGGACGTCGGTGACGAGCAGTACTTC. As protein: CASSLDVGDEQYF. Together with reference TRBV5-1 and TRBJ2-7, the CDR3 gives the full variable domain: KAGVTQTPRYLIKTRGQQVTLSCSPISGHRSVSWYQQTPGQGLQFLFEYFSETQRNKGNFPGRFSGRQFSNSRSEMNVSTLELGDSALYLCASSLDVGDEQYFGPGTRLTVT.

The gene calls are TRBV5-1 and TRBJ2-3; tentatively, D is TRBD1 (6 bases). The germline gives CDR1 SGHRS, CDR2 YFSETQ. Trimming shortened V by 3 bases and J by 4 bases, and 15 bases separated the two germline ends. This CDR3 spans 15 amino acids. In nucleotides, the CDR3 is TGCGCCAGCAGCTCCCTCCCGACAGGAGCAGATACGCAGTATTTT. Translation: CASSSLPTGADTQYF. Supplemented by reference TRBV5-1 and TRBJ2-3, the full variable domain reads KAGVTQTPRYLIKTRGQQVTLSCSPISGHRSVSWYQQTPGQGLQFLFEYFSETQRNKGNFPGRFSGRQFSNSRSEMNVSTLELGDSALYLCASSSLPTGADTQYFGPGTRLTVL.

The genes are TRBV5-8 and TRBJ1-5; TRBD1 might be the D (6 bases). With 4 bases removed from V and 6 bases from J, the gap between germline ends came to 17 bases. The CDR3 has 15 residues. Germline V gene data show CDR1 as SGHTS and CDR2 as YDEGEE. This chain's CDR3 is CASSGFTGKGQPQHF. CDR3 DNA: TGTGCCAGCAGCGGGTTCACAGGGAAAGGTCAGCCCCAGCATTTT.